Below are 10 T cell receptor beta chains sequenced from a single sample in a study of shared clonotypes between healthy human individuals. Naive-designated CD8 cells lacked CD45RO, were positively enriched for CCR7, and omitted terminally differentiated effector memory CD45RA+ cells. Repertoires were generated with immunoSEQ multiplex PCR, while TCRdb's copy carries only in-frame clones and drops some. Of about 680,000 clones listed, approximately 90% are singletons. The specimen was naive CD8+ T cells sorted from blood. The receptors were gathered from a man aged 25 to 40 in good health.

The chain couples TRBV7-8 to TRBJ2-5, with a tentative D call TRBD2 (6 bases). Per germline, CDR1 SGHVS and CDR2 FQNEAQ. With 1 base removed from V and 2 bases from J, the gap between germline ends came to 11 bases. The CDR3 extends over 15 amino acids. The CDR3 region has the DNA TGTGCCAGCAGCTTAGAATGGGGAGGTCAAGAGACCCAGTACTTC. This encodes CASSLEWGGQETQYF.

Note on this clone: This is likely an artifact of a read error, given a far larger clone one base away. This sample includes further DNA sequences coding for the same CDR3. V usage is TRBV7-9 and J usage is TRBJ2-7; 10 bases line up with TRBD1. The CDR3 contains 14 residues. V was pared by 5 bases and J by 2 bases, with 3 bases of the junction left unmatched. CDR1 is SEHNR, CDR2 FQNEAQ, per germline (reference sequence). CDR3 region: CASSPGTGAYEQYF. CDR3 nucleotide sequence: TGTGCCAGCAGCCCCGGGACAGGGGCCTACGAGCAGTACTTC.

The J gene is TRBJ1-1, the V gene TRBV6-5; no firm D call. CDR3 length: 12 amino acids. The germline CDR1 and CDR2 sequences are MNHEY and SVGAGI. Trimming cost V 6 bases and J 4 bases, with 9 bases left between them. The CDR3 DNA reads TGTGCCAGCAGCACGAGTGGCACTGAAGCTTTCTTT. Protein sequence: CASSTSGTEAFF.

The chain uses TRBV27 and TRBJ1-4; 8 bases line up with TRBD1. V shed 4 bases and J 4 bases; nucleotides not matched to a gene: 5. CDR3 size: 15 residues. Germline loops: CDR1 MNHEY, CDR2 SMNVEV (reference sequence). CDR3 loop: CASSSRQGNNEKLFF. In DNA form, the CDR3 reads TGTGCCAGCAGTTCGCGACAGGGGAATAATGAAAAACTGTTTTTT.

The gene calls are TRBV27 and TRBJ2-2; 14 bases are shared with TRBD2. Germline V CDR1 and CDR2: MNHEY, SMNVEV (reference sequence). After removal of 5 bases from V and 3 bases from J, the junction contained 8 bases not matched to a gene. The CDR3 is 18 amino acids. The CDR3 region has the DNA TGTGCCAGCAGTCCGACTAGCGGGAGGGCCTCGTACACCGGGGAGCTGTTTTTT. Translated: CASSPTSGRASYTGELFF.

This clone showed up just once. V usage is TRBV4-2 and J usage is TRBJ2-2; no clear D gene. This CDR3 region has 16 residues. V was trimmed by 0 bases and J by 2 bases, leaving 10 bases between them. Germline CDR1 is LGHNA and CDR2 is YNFKEQ. The CDR3 region has the DNA TGTGCCAGCAGCCAAGATAACGGAGACAACACCGGGGAGCTGTTTTTT. Amino acid sequence: CASSQDNGDNTGELFF.

In DNA form, the CDR3 reads TGTGCCAGCAGCAGCTCAAGAGGGACCCGCCATGAGCAGTTCTTC. This codes for CASSSSRGTRHEQFF. V usage is TRBV11-2 and J usage is TRBJ2-1, with D tentatively TRBD1 or TRBD2 (5 bases each). V lost 5 bases and J 8 bases, leaving 19 bases between the germline ends. The CDR3 loop spans 15 amino acids. In germline, CDR1 is SGHAT, CDR2 FQNNGV.

The V gene is TRBV27, the J gene TRBJ2-5; 12 nucleotides agree with TRBD1. The CDR3 covers 18 residues. Germline CDR1 and CDR2: MNHEY and SMNVEV (reference sequence). J was trimmed by 0 bases and V by 2 bases; bases with no gene match: 7. CDR3 bases: TGTGCCAGCAGTTTAGGGACAGGGGGCTACAACGACCAAGAGACCCAGTACTTC. Translated: CASSLGTGGYNDQETQYF.

This clone was found once. V usage is TRBV28 and J usage is TRBJ2-5; D not resolved. Germline V gene data show CDR1 as MDHEN and CDR2 as SYDVKM. The ends were cut back, 4 bases at V and 6 bases at J, with 9 bases in the middle. The CDR3 runs 12 residues. DNA for the CDR3: TGTGCCAGCAGTTCTGACTTGAAGACCCAGTACTTC. Translated, it gives CASSSDLKTQYF.

V is TRBV14 and J is TRBJ2-1; 14 positions match TRBD2. Germline V CDR1 and CDR2: SGHDN, FVKESK. V was clipped by 8 bases and J by 6 bases; unmatched bases: 12. This CDR3 comprises 17 residues. The CDR3 here is CASRLAGGPSGVNEQFF. DNA for the CDR3: TGTGCCAGCCGACTAGCGGGAGGGCCCTCCGGGGTCAATGAGCAGTTCTTC.